A selection of T cell receptor beta chains follows, all from one sample in a study of cytomegalovirus exposure and HLA in healthy donors. Produced via immunoSEQ multiplex PCR; TCRdb's table is partial and in-frame only. The sample has about 140,000 clones, about 90% seen once. The sequenced material came from PBMCs. These receptors all stem from a woman aged 18-35 years in good health and CMV-seropositive. CDR3s include the opening cysteine and the closing phenylalanine or tryptophan. Fields, in order: J gene, V gene, D gene, clone size, CDR3 protein, CDR3 DNA. D genes are given only for firm matches. Rows give clone size only sometimes, using once, few, many, or a class for an expanded clone.

>TRBJ2-2|TRBV27|TRBD2|-
CASRATGTRRSMGELFF
TGTGCCAGCAGAGCAACCGGGACTAGACGTAGTATGGGGGAGCTGTTTTTT
>TRBJ1-1|TRBV5-1|-|-
CASSLARGSNTEAFF
TGCGCCAGCAGCTTGGCCCGGGGATCGAACACTGAAGCTTTCTTT
>TRBJ2-7|TRBV5-1|TRBD2|-
CASSLGTSGFSYEQYF
TGCGCCAGCAGCTTGGGAACTAGCGGGTTCTCCTACGAGCAGTACTTC
>TRBJ1-1|TRBV5-6|-|-
CASSLGNAGPGTEAFF
TGTGCCAGCAGCTTGGGGAATGCTGGACCGGGGACTGAAGCTTTCTTT
>TRBJ1-3|TRBV28|-|-
CASERDSGNTIYF
TGTGCCAGCGAGAGGGACTCTGGAAACACCATATATTTT
>TRBJ2-1|TRBV9|-|-
CASSPSLRVIEYNEQFF
TGTGCCAGCAGCCCCTCCTTGCGGGTCATAGAATACAATGAGCAGTTCTTC
>TRBJ1-1|TRBV7-8|-|-
CASSPAQGTASGRAFF
TGTGCCAGCAGCCCCGCGCAGGGGACCGCCTCCGGGAGGGCTTTCTTT
>TRBJ1-5|TRBV18|-|-
CASSLQGNQPQHF
TGTGCCAGCTCACTACAGGGCAATCAGCCCCAGCATTTT
>TRBJ1-2|TRBV5-1|TRBD1|-
CASSYRGSSYGYTF
TGCGCCAGCAGCTACAGGGGAAGCTCTTATGGCTACACCTTC
>TRBJ1-2|TRBV19|TRBD1|-
CASSTPGQGYGYTF
TGTGCCAGTAGTACACCGGGACAGGGGTATGGCTACACCTTC
>TRBJ2-6|TRBV27|TRBD1|-
CASSRTGTASGANVLTF
TGTGCCAGCAGTCGGACAGGAACCGCCTCTGGGGCCAACGTCCTGACTTTC
>TRBJ2-3|TRBV18|TRBD1|-
CASSPGTGGTDTQYF
TGTGCCAGCTCACCCGGGACAGGGGGGACAGATACGCAGTATTTT
>TRBJ2-2|TRBV2|-|few
CASTLSGGTGELFF
TGTGCCAGCACGCTTTCAGGAGGGACCGGGGAGCTGTTTTTT
>TRBJ1-1|TRBV5-4|TRBD1|few
CASSLDRAGTEAFF
TGTGCCAGCAGCCTGGACAGGGCAGGCACTGAAGCTTTCTTT
>TRBJ1-2|TRBV7-2|TRBD1|-
CASSSQGGGYTF
TGTGCCAGCAGCTCGCAGGGGGGAGGCTACACCTTC
>TRBJ2-7|TRBV4-3|TRBD1|-
CASSQDSGQGGYEQYF
TGCGCCAGCAGCCAAGACTCCGGACAGGGGGGCTACGAGCAGTACTTC
>TRBJ2-2|TRBV25-1|-|-
CASSEYQGLTGELFF
TGTGCCAGCAGTGAATACCAGGGATTAACCGGGGAGCTGTTTTTT
>TRBJ2-7|TRBV27|-|few
CASSRQESTYEQYF
TGTGCCAGCAGTCGCCAGGAAAGCACCTACGAGCAGTACTTC
>TRBJ1-1|TRBV9|-|-
CASTSVQGNTEAFF
TGTGCCAGCACCAGCGTCCAGGGAAACACTGAAGCTTTCTTT
>TRBJ2-6|TRBV6-4|-|-
CASSDSTGGANVLTF
TGTGCCAGCAGTGACTCGACAGGTGGGGCCAACGTCCTGACTTTC
>TRBJ2-7|TRBV11-2|-|-
CASSLNGQIYYEQYF
TGTGCCAGCAGCTTAAACGGACAGATATACTACGAGCAGTACTTC
>TRBJ1-2|TRBV28|-|-
CASSTRGVANYGYTF
TGTGCCAGCAGTACTCGGGGAGTAGCTAACTATGGCTACACCTTC
>TRBJ1-5|TRBV28|-|-
CASTGVEQPQHF
TGTGCCAGCACCGGGGTGGAGCAGCCCCAGCATTTT
>TRBJ2-3|TRBV4-3|TRBD1|-
CASSRRSGQNTDTQYF
TGCGCCAGCAGCCGAAGGTCGGGACAGAACACAGATACGCAGTATTTT
>TRBJ2-1|TRBV7-8|TRBD1|-
CASSPGQGKMQFF
TGTGCCAGCAGCCCCGGACAGGGTAAAATGCAGTTCTTC
>TRBJ1-2|TRBV5-5|-|-
CASTISPTEIYGYTF
TGTGCCAGCACCATTTCCCCTACAGAGATCTATGGCTACACCTTC
>TRBJ2-3|TRBV7-9|-|-
CASSSWDCCTDTQYF
TGTGCCAGCAGCTCCTGGGACTGCTGCACAGATACGCAGTATTTT
>TRBJ1-1|TRBV7-2|-|-
CASSLHAGTLNTEAFF
TGTGCCAGCAGCCTGCATGCCGGGACACTGAACACTGAAGCTTTCTTT
>TRBJ2-3|TRBV19|TRBD2|-
CASSFGLAGGTDTQYF
TGTGCCAGTAGTTTCGGACTAGCGGGAGGCACAGATACGCAGTATTTT
>TRBJ2-7|TRBV19|-|-
CASSQQGGYEQYF
TGTGCCAGTAGTCAGCAGGGGGGTTACGAGCAGTACTTC